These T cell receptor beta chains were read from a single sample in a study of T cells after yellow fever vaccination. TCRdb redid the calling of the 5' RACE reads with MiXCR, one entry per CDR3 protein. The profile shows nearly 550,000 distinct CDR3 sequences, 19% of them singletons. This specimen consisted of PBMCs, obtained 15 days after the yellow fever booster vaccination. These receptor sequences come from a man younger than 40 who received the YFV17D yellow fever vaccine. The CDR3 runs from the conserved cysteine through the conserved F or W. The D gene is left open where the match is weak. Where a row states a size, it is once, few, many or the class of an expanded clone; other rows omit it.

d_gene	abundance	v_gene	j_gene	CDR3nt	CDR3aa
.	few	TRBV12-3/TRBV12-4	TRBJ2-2	TGTGCCAGCAGGCCGACAGGGAACACCGGGGAGCTGTTTTTT	CASRPTGNTGELFF
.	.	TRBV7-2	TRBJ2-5	TGTGCCAGCAGCTTAGGAGGGGGTTATGGGGAGACCCAGTACTTC	CASSLGGGYGETQYF
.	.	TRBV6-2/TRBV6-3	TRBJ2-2	TGTGCCAGCAGTGGCACTCCGGGACCGTTCTCCGGGGAGCTGTTTTTT	CASSGTPGPFSGELFF
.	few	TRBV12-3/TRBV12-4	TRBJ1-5	TGTGCCAGCAGTTTATTGGCAGGGAGGGAGCCCCAGCATTTT	CASSLLAGREPQHF
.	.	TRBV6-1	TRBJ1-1	TGTGCCAGCAGTCGGCGGAACATGAACACTGAAGCTTTCTTT	CASSRRNMNTEAFF
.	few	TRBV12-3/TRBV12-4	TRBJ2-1	TGTGCCAGCACACCTCGGGAAGGGATTGGGGTCAATGAGCAGTTCTTC	CASTPREGIGVNEQFF
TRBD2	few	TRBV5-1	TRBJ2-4	TGCGCCAGCGCGGGACTAGCGGGAGTGGAGGACATTCAGTACTTC	CASAGLAGVEDIQYF
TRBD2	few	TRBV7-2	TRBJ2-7	TGTGCCAGCAGTGATACGGGACTAGGGTACGAGCAGTACTTC	CASSDTGLGYEQYF
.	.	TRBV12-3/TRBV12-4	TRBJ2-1	TGTGCCAGCAGCACTCCTAGCCGGGCGCAGTTCTTC	CASSTPSRAQFF
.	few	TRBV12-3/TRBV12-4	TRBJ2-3	TGTGCCAGCAGAGTCGGCACTGGAACGCAGTATTTT	CASRVGTGTQYF
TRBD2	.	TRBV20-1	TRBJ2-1	TGCAGTGCCCACCGGGGACTAGTAATCAATGAGCAGTTCTTC	CSAHRGLVINEQFF
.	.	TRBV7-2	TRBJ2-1	TGTGCCAGCGGCCCCAAGACTTATTACAATGAGCAGTTCTTC	CASGPKTYYNEQFF
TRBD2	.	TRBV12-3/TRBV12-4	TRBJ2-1	TGTGCCAGCAGTTTTAGACTAGCGGGAGCCGGGTCGAATGAGCAGTTCTTC	CASSFRLAGAGSNEQFF
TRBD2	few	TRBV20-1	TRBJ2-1	TGCAGTCCCTGGACTAGCCGGAGCGAGCAGTTCTTC	CSPWTSRSEQFF
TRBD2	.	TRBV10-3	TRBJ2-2	TGTGCCATCAGTGGGTTCGGGAGGTCCGGGGAGCTGTTTTTT	CAISGFGRSGELFF
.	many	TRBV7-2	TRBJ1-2	TGTGCCAGCAGCTTAGCTGCAGGGAATGGCTACACCTTC	CASSLAAGNGYTF
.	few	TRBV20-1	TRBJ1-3	TGCAGTGGGAGGGGTGATGCAGGAAACACCATATATTTT	CSGRGDAGNTIYF
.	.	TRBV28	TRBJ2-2	TGTGCCAGCAGTTTCTACAGGATTACCGGGGAGCTGTTTTTT	CASSFYRITGELFF
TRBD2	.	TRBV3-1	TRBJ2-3	TGTGCCAGCAGTGTAACTCCGGGACTAGCGGGAGATAAAGATACGCAGTATTTT	CASSVTPGLAGDKDTQYF
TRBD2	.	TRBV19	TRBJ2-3	TGTGCCAGTAGAGGAGGTGGCGGGAGGACAGATACGCAGTATTTT	CASRGGGGRTDTQYF
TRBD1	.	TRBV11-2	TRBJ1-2	TGTGCCAGCATCAAGGGAGGGACAGGGGGCCTCTATGGCTACACCTTC	CASIKGGTGGLYGYTF
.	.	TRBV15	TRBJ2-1	TGTGCCACCAGCAGAGGACTTTTGGAGCAGTTCTTC	CATSRGLLEQFF
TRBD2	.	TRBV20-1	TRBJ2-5	TGCAGTGCTAGGAGGTCCAGCGGGATAGAGACCCAGTACTTC	CSARRSSGIETQYF
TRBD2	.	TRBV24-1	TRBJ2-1	TGTGCCACCAGTGATATCGCGGGAGCCAGCTCCTACAATGAGCAGTTCTTC	CATSDIAGASSYNEQFF
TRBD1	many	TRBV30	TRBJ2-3	TGTGCCTGGAGTACAGGACAGGCCGGGGATACGCAGTATTTT	CAWSTGQAGDTQYF
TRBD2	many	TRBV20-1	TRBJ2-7	TGCAGTGCCTCGACTCCAGCGGGAGGGGTATACGAGCAGTACTTC	CSASTPAGGVYEQYF
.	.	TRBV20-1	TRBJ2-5	TGCAGTGCTGGTCCTGGAAGTCAAGAGACCCAGTACTTC	CSAGPGSQETQYF
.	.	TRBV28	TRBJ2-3	TGTGCCAGCAGTTTCGTTGGAGATACGCAGTATTTT	CASSFVGDTQYF
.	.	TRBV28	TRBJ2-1	TGTGCCAGCAGCAGGCCCCCGAGCGTGAATGAGCAGTTCTTC	CASSRPPSVNEQFF
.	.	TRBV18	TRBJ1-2	TGTGCCAGCTCATCCTTAACCGGACGGCCTGACGGCTACACCTTC	CASSSLTGRPDGYTF
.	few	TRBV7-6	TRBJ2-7	TGTGCCAGCAGCCTGGCGAGGGGGGACGAGCAGTACTTC	CASSLARGDEQYF
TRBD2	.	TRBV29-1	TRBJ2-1	TGCAGCGGTCTAGCGGGAGGCCGCAATGAGCAGTTCTTC	CSGLAGGRNEQFF
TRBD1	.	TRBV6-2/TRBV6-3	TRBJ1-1	TGTGCCAGCAGTGTCCGGGACAGGGGGCGCGGGACTGAAGCTTTCTTT	CASSVRDRGRGTEAFF
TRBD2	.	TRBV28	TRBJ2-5	TGTGCCAGCAGTTTAGGGTCTAGCGGAAAAGAGACCCAGTACTTC	CASSLGSSGKETQYF
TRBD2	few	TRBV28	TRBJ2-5	TGTGCCAGCAGTTTAGGGACTAGCGGGAGTGGTGAGACCCAGTACTTC	CASSLGTSGSGETQYF
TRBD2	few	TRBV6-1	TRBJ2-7	TGTGCCAGCGGAACTCCCGGGACTAGCGGGTACGAGCAGTACTTC	CASGTPGTSGYEQYF
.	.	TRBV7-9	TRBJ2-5	TGTGCCAGCAGCCGCCTTCGAGACATCGTAAGGGAGACCCAGTACTTC	CASSRLRDIVRETQYF
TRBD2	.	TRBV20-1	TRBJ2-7	TGCAGCGAATTGGGACTAGCGATTTACGAGCAGTACTTC	CSELGLAIYEQYF
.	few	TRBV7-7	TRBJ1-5	TGTGCCAGCAGCCAGGGATATGATCAGCCCCAGCATTTT	CASSQGYDQPQHF
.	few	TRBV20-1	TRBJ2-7	TGCAGTGCTAGAGATACCCCAGGGCTTCCTCGGGAGCAGTACTTC	CSARDTPGLPREQYF
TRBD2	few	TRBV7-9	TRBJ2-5	TGTGCCAGCAGCTTAGGGGTAGCGGGAAGAGAGACCCAGTACTTC	CASSLGVAGRETQYF
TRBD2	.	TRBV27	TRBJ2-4	TGTGCCAGCAGCCTAGGACTAGGTGGAAACATTCAGTACTTC	CASSLGLGGNIQYF
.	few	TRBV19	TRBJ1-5	TGTGCCAGTAGTGGACAGTGGAGAAATCAGCCCCAGCATTTT	CASSGQWRNQPQHF
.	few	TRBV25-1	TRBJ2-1	TGTGCCAGCAGTGAGCTGAGGTACAATGAGCAGTTCTTC	CASSELRYNEQFF
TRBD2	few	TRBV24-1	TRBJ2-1	TGTGCCACCAGTGAAATTAGGGGACTAGCACCCTACAATGAGCAGTTCTTC	CATSEIRGLAPYNEQFF
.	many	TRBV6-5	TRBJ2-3	TGTGCCAGCAGGAGAATAGAGGGCCCGGGTACGCAGTATTTT	CASRRIEGPGTQYF
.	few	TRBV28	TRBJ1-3	TGTGCCAGCAGTTTTCTAGGAGACTCTGGAAACACCATATATTTT	CASSFLGDSGNTIYF
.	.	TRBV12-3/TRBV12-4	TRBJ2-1	TGTGCCAGCAGGGGGTCTCTGGATAATGAGCAGTTCTTC	CASRGSLDNEQFF
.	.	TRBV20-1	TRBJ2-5	TGCAGTGCTACCAATTTGATAGAATCGAGATTCCAAGAGACCCAGTACTTC	CSATNLIESRFQETQYF
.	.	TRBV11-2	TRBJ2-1	TGTGCCAGCAGCTTAGTATCTGGGGTGGATGAGCAGTTCTTC	CASSLVSGVDEQFF
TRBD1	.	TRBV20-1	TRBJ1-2	TGCAGTGCTAGGGGAACCGGGACAGAGTATGGCTACACCTTC	CSARGTGTEYGYTF
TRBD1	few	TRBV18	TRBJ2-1	TGTGCCAGCTCACCACCGGCGGGACAGGGGGCGAACAATGAGCAGTTCTTC	CASSPPAGQGANNEQFF
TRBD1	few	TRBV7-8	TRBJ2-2	TGTGCCAGCAGCTTAGCCGGGACAGGGAACACCGGGGAGCTGTTTTTT	CASSLAGTGNTGELFF
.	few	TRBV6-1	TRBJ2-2	TGTGCCAGCATTCAAGGGACGGGAACCGGGGAGCTGTTTTTT	CASIQGTGTGELFF
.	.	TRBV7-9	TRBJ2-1	TGTGCCAGCAACCAGGGGTGGAATGAGCAGTTCTTC	CASNQGWNEQFF
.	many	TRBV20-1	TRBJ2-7	TGCAGTGCTAGGGGAACAGCTTACTCCTACGAGCAGTACTTC	CSARGTAYSYEQYF
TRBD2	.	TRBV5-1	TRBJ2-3	TGCGCCATCGAGACTAGCCCTGCAACAGATACGCAGTATTTT	CAIETSPATDTQYF
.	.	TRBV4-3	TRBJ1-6	TGCGCCAGCAGCCAAGCGGCAGAGGGCAGCTCACCCCTCCACTTT	CASSQAAEGSSPLHF
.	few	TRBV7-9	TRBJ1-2	TGTGCCAGCAGCTCACGGGACATCGGATCCTATGGCTACACCTTC	CASSSRDIGSYGYTF